This T cell receptor (beta chain) was found in a study of technical replicates of blood from several donors (dated by TCRdb to 2015 to 2018). A remark on this clone: The antigen it recognizes is unknown. No base qualities exist here, and no much larger clone lies one base off it.

Reading the germline V gene gives CDR1 SGHNT and CDR2 YENEEA. Measured from the cysteine to the phenylalanine, the CDR3 is 16 residues long. Only CDR3 DNA remains: 48 bases, in frame from the first base. Ends trimmed: V by 2 bases, J by 1 base; bases unmatched to a gene: 5. The library relied on the immunoSEQ multiplex PCR assay. Entries here come from immuneACCESS through TCRdb and include only in-frame sequences with V and J called. Some clones fail to appear in such tables; in the studies checked, an unresolved V gene covers under half of the shortfall, and the cause of the remainder is unknown. The sample table lists around 100,000 clones, about 95% of them with a count of one. Around 0.33% of the sample goes to the ten largest clones.

The chain is assembled from TRBV11-3 and TRBJ2-5, with 9 middle bases fitting TRBD2. What was sequenced was T cells isolated from PBMCs. The TCR sequence derives from a human donor in good health. The base sequence is TGTGCCAGCAGCTTATCTACTAGCGGGTCCCAAGAGACCCAGTACTTC. It translates as CASSLSTSGSQETQYF.